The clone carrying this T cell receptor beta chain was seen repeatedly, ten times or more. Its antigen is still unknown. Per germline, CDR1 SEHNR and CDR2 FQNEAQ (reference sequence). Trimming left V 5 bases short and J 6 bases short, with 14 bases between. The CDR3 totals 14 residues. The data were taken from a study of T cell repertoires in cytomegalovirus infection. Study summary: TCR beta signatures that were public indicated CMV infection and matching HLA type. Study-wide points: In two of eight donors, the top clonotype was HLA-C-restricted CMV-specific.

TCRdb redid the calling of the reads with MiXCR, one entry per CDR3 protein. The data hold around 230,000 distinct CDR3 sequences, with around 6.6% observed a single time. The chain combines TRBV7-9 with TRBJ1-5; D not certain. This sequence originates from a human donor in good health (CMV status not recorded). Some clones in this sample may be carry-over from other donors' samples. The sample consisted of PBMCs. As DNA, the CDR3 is TGTGCCAGCAGCCCTCCGGGTTTTGGTCAGCCCCAGCATTTT. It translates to CASSPPGFGQPQHF.